The 5 T cell receptor beta chains listed next were all sequenced from one sample in a study of T cell responses to AZD1222 COVID-19 vaccine. Generated by immunoSEQ multiplex PCR, the TCRdb table keeps only in-frame clones and is missing some. The sample has roughly 70,000 clones, roughly 87% seen once. Sequences were derived from peripheral blood, sampled 28 days after the second AZD1222 dose. These TCRs come from an adult who received the AZD1222 COVID-19 vaccine.

This chain links TRBV5-6 with TRBJ1-2, with D possibly matching TRBD1 (6 bases). Germline CDR1 and CDR2: SGHDT and YYEEEE. Trimming cost V 4 bases and J 7 bases, with 17 bases left between them. CDR3 size: 14 residues. The DNA of the CDR3 is TGTGCCAGCAGCCCGGTGGGAGGGGGGGCTGGCTACACCTTC. This sequence encodes CASSPVGGGAGYTF.

The chain joins TRBV19 to TRBJ1-5, with D possibly matching TRBD1 (5 bases). The germline V gene encodes CDR1 LNHDA and CDR2 SQIVND (reference sequence). The V end lost 3 bases, the J end lost 0 bases, and 9 bases lay between the germline ends. This CDR3 has 15 residues. The CDR3 region is CASSMGRNSNQPQHF. CDR3 nucleotides: TGTGCCAGTAGTATGGGGCGGAATAGCAATCAGCCCCAGCATTTT.

Remarks on this clone: The same CDR3 can be traced to other DNA sequences in this sample. V and J are TRBV4-1 and TRBJ1-6; 11 nucleotides align to TRBD1. The CDR3 length is 14 residues. V was clipped by 4 bases and J by 7 bases; unmatched bases: 0. The germline CDR1 and CDR2 sequences are MGHRA and YSYEKL. The CDR3 sequence: CASSRDRGNSPLHF. In DNA, the CDR3 is TGCGCCAGCAGCCGGGACAGGGGGAATTCACCCCTCCACTTT.

This clone was found a few times. CDR3 DNA: TGCGCCAGCAGCTCCGGGACAGGGAGAAACACCATATATTTT. It encodes CASSSGTGRNTIYF. The J gene is TRBJ1-3, the V gene TRBV5-1; 9 bases align to TRBD1. CDR3 length: 14 amino acids. Looked up from germline, CDR1 is SGHRS and CDR2 is YFSETQ. With V trimmed by 3 bases and J by 5 bases, 3 bases remained unmatched.

This clone has only a few counts. The rearrangement joins TRBV6-5 to TRBJ2-7; D possibly corresponds to TRBD2 (5 bases). CDR1 and CDR2 (germline): MNHEY, SVGAGI. V was shortened by 6 bases and J by 0 bases, with 15 bases between the two germline ends. CDR3 size: 15 residues. The CDR3 region has the DNA TGTGCCAGCAGGCCTACTAGGGTCTCCTCCTACGAGCAGTACGTC. Protein sequence: CASRPTRVSSYEQYV.